This paragraph reports one TCR beta chain. The antigen it binds to is not known. No qualities accompany the bases; no much larger clone lies one base away. TCRbeta CDR3 regions were amplified from genomic DNA using the immunoSEQ Assay, a bias-controlled multiplex PCR. The authors processed their data as follows. Nucleated cell counts per sample were estimated from amplification of reference gene primers within the assay. To quantify the absolute abundance of each unique TCRbeta CDR3 rearrangement, sequence reads were collapsed and filtered. For each sample, productive Simpson clonality was calculated as the square root of Simpson's diversity index across productive rearrangements. TCRdb carries this immuneACCESS record with in-frame sequences only. Its versions omit some clonotypes, under half of them owing to an unresolved V gene in the studies checked, with the rest unexplained. V and J calls and clone size are those listed in that table; D and trimming were worked out from the DNA. In this sample the table shows a few hundred thousand clones, around 90% of which occur a single time. The ten largest make up roughly 5% of the sample.

These data belong to a study of blood T cell repertoires in COVID-19 (TCRdb year 2020). With respect to the entire study: The collaborator samples originated in the United States, Italy and Spain and spanned the acute and convalescent phases of COVID-19. Samples were obtained from the ongoing ImmuneRACE study (first 160 participants) and from some 1,300 subjects provided by 6 global collaborators. The repertoires were released in a freely available public database intended as a resource for research on the immune response to SARS-CoV-2. Where available, HLA class I and class II types were taken from metadata supplied by the sample provider and were not determined by assay-based typing. Subjects who had been exposed to COVID-19, were actively infected with it, or had recovered from it provided the deeply sampled blood TCRbeta repertoires that made up the dataset. The prospective study material was composed of cDNA or gDNA derived from T cells, B-cell-depleted T cells, or PBMCs. Nearly every sample came with metadata listing a de-identified subject ID, COVID-19 status, age in years and sex.

At one collaborating source in Seattle, patients were enrolled during active infection and were followed longitudinally through the course of disease. Collaborating institutions collected whole blood in K2EDTA tubes following their own protocols. For TCRbeta analysis, collaborators shipped samples in one of three forms: frozen whole blood, isolated PBMCs, or DNA extracted from either of those sample types. For CDR1 and CDR2, the germline V gene lists MDHEN and SYDVKM. V loses 6 bases at its end and J loses 7 bases; junction bases beyond the gene matches: 6. The CDR3 starts with the cysteine, ends with the phenylalanine, and has 14 residues. CDR3 DNA only is kept here, 42 bases in frame from base 1. Broader findings and caveats from the paper: How much clinical and demographic metadata was included differed by source and by participant, and the metadata was provided uncurated.

The sequence came from a woman aged 60-70 years with COVID-19, enrolled during active disease. The sequence links TRBV28 to TRBJ1-4; 9 bases in between match TRBD1. Sequencing used peripheral blood. In nucleotides, the sequence is TGTGCCAGCAGAGAAACAGGGGGCGGTGAAAAACTGTTTTTT. Its translation is CASRETGGGEKLFF.